This T cell receptor beta chain was found in a study of CD8 T cells in Susac syndrome. Random hexamers were used to reverse transcribe an amount of about 0.45 to 1 ug RNA. One entry per CDR3 protein, called by TCRdb with MiXCR from the immunoSEQ multiplex PCR reads. Of 130,000 or so distinct CDR3 sequences detected, over 75% appear once; the ten largest clones hold roughly 0.48%. The germline V gene has CDR1 MDHEN and CDR2 SYDVKM. Trimming left V 2 bases short and J 2 bases short, with 20 bases between. The CDR3 spans 18 residues. The receptor's source is a human donor with multiple sclerosis. The sequenced sample consisted of CD8+ T cells from PBMCs. The chain has TRBV28 and TRBJ2-3; D possibly corresponds to TRBD1 (5 bases). CDR3 sequence reads: CASSLSRSKTEDTDTQYF. The CDR3 DNA reads as TGTGCCAGCAGTTTAAGTCGATCTAAGACAGAGGACACAGATACGCAGTATTTT.